These 19 T cell receptor beta chains share one sample of origin, sequenced in a study of blood T cell repertoires in COVID-19. The method was immunoSEQ multiplex PCR; TCRdb's version includes in-frame clones alone and lacks a portion of them. The data show tens of thousands of clones, about nine tenths seen once. Sequencing was carried out using peripheral blood. The receptors were sampled from a man in his fifties or sixties with COVID-19, enrolled during active disease.

This rearrangement joins TRBV9 to TRBJ2-1, with D perhaps matching TRBD2 (6 bases). Deletions cut 0 bases from V and 8 bases from J, with 12 bases between. This CDR3 contains 14 residues. The germline V gene has CDR1 SGDLS and CDR2 YYNGEE. The DNA of the CDR3 is TGTGCCAGCAGCGTAGGAGCTAGCGAGCATGAGCAGTTCTTC. Protein: CASSVGASEHEQFF.

This clone was observed a handful of times. The chain uses TRBV10-3 and TRBJ1-2; 9 nucleotides align to TRBD1. The trim removed 6 bases at V and 8 bases at J, leaving 13 bases unmatched. The CDR3 contains 15 residues. The germline CDR1 and CDR2 sequences are ENHRY and SYGVKD. The CDR3 nucleotides read TGTGCCATCAGAAGGACAGGGGACGACACGATGGGCTACACCTTC. This gives the protein CAIRRTGDDTMGYTF.

The J gene is TRBJ1-1, the V gene TRBV10-3; TRBD1 matches at 9 bases. Trimming removed 7 bases from V and 4 bases from J; junction bases left unmatched: 7. In germline, CDR1 is ENHRY, CDR2 SYGVKD. This CDR3 has 14 amino acids. The CDR3 here is CAIKNTGGFTEAFF. The CDR3 nucleotides are TGTGCCATCAAGAATACAGGGGGCTTCACTGAAGCTTTCTTT.

The V and J genes are TRBV7-2 and TRBJ2-1, with TRBD2 matching 14 bases. From germline, CDR1 is SGHTA and CDR2 FQGNSA. The CDR3 runs 17 residues. Unmatched junction bases numbered 1, after V lost 0 bases and J lost 3 bases. The CDR3 DNA reads as TGTGCCAGCAGCTTAGCCGGGACTAGCGGGAGCTACAATGAGCAGTTCTTC. Amino acid sequence: CASSLAGTSGSYNEQFF.

As DNA, the CDR3 is TGTGCCAGCAGCCAAGATGGGCACAATGGAAACACCATATATTTT. It translates to CASSQDGHNGNTIYF. This sequence joins TRBV4-2 and TRBJ1-3; D call uncertain. Germline V gene lookup returns CDR1 LGHNA and CDR2 YNFKEQ. CDR3 length equals 15 residues. V was trimmed by 0 bases and J by 3 bases, leaving 9 bases between them.

CDR3 loop: CASSQREGTETLNYGYTF. CDR3 DNA sequence: TGCGCCAGCAGCCAACGGGAGGGGACAGAGACTTTAAACTATGGCTACACCTTC. The chain carries TRBV4-1 and TRBJ1-2; 7 nucleotides line up with TRBD1. V trimming: 2 bases; J trimming: 2 bases; junction bases outside the gene matches: 14. The CDR3 runs 18 residues. Per the germline V gene, CDR1 is MGHRA and CDR2 is YSYEKL.

The chain combines TRBV4-2 with TRBJ1-4; D is uncertain. The CDR3 is 15 amino acids. V lost 0 bases and J lost 5, with 10 bases in between. Germline V gene lookup returns CDR1 LGHNA and CDR2 YNFKEQ. CDR3 protein: CASSQDLRRNEKLFF. The CDR3 DNA follows: TGTGCCAGCAGCCAAGATCTTCGTCGGAATGAAAAACTGTTTTTT.

CDR3: CASSYTTSGVNNEQFF. The CDR3 DNA follows: TGTGCCAGCAGCTACACTACTAGCGGGGTCAACAATGAGCAGTTCTTC. This chain joins TRBV7-8 and TRBJ2-1; 10 positions match TRBD2. V shed 4 bases and J 5 bases; nucleotides not matched to a gene: 8. The CDR3 is 16 amino acids. Germline V CDR1 and CDR2: SGHVS, FQNEAQ.

The chain carries TRBV10-3 and TRBJ1-2; D is ambiguous. The V gene's germline CDR1 is ENHRY and CDR2 SYGVKD. The CDR3 loop spans 13 amino acids. The ends were cut back, 6 bases at V and 4 bases at J, with 12 bases in the middle. CDR3 coding DNA: TGTGCCATCAGCTCCGGGATTTTCTATGGCTACACCTTC. Residues: CAISSGIFYGYTF.

This clone is a singleton in its sample. The chain couples TRBV18 to TRBJ2-1; possible D gene TRBD2, 5 bases. CDR1 is KGHSH and CDR2 is LQKENI in the germline V gene. The CDR3 consists of 13 residues. The V and J ends lost 1 base and 8 bases respectively, with 9 bases between them. The chain's CDR3 is CASSPLPRDEQFF. DNA of the CDR3: TGTGCCAGCTCACCACTTCCGAGGGATGAGCAGTTCTTC.

The genes are TRBV9 and TRBJ1-2; 7 bases map to TRBD1. The V segment lost 3 bases and the J segment 8 bases; nucleotides outside the gene matches: 7. CDR1 and CDR2 from the germline V gene are SGDLS and YYNGEE. The CDR3 sequence is 13 residues long. The CDR3 bases are TGTGCCAGCAGCGCACAGGGGCTGGGCGGCTACACCTTC. Amino acid sequence: CASSAQGLGGYTF.

This chain connects TRBV28 to TRBJ2-2; D is possibly TRBD1 (6 bases). The CDR3 loop spans 16 amino acids. The germline CDR1 and CDR2 sequences are MDHEN and SYDVKM. The V and J ends lost 6 bases and 6 bases respectively, with 20 bases between them. The CDR3 is CASRRDPGVLPGELFF. The DNA of the CDR3 is TGTGCCAGCAGACGGGACCCAGGGGTCCTTCCCGGGGAGCTGTTTTTT.

The chain joins TRBV4-2 to TRBJ2-4; 10 bases map to TRBD1. The CDR3 covers 16 residues. CDR1 and CDR2 from the germline V gene are LGHNA and YNFKEQ. V was pared by 4 bases and J by 6 bases, with 9 bases of the junction left unmatched. The CDR3 region has the DNA TGTGCCAGCAGCCCACCTGGGACAGGGGTAGGAAACATTCAGTACTTC. Translating gives CASSPPGTGVGNIQYF.

The rearrangement links TRBV7-9 to TRBJ2-7, with 12 bases matching TRBD2. The germline V gene has CDR1 SEHNR and CDR2 FQNEAQ (reference sequence). The CDR3 covers 14 residues. V lost 8 bases, J lost 5 bases, and 7 bases stayed unmatched. Here the CDR3 DNA reads TGTGCCAGCCAGCTAGCGGGAGGGCCCCACGAGCAGTACTTC. Amino acid sequence: CASQLAGGPHEQYF.

This clone came up once. This sequence joins TRBV12-3 or TRBV12-4 and TRBJ1-4, with 8 bases fitting TRBD1. The ends lost 7 bases at V and 7 bases at J; junction bases unmatched: 5. This CDR3 is 13 amino acids long. Written as DNA, the CDR3 is TGTGCCAGCAATCCAGGGGGCGGTGAAAAACTGTTTTTT. Its translation: CASNPGGGEKLFF.

CDR3 in DNA: TGTGCCAGCAGCTCCGGACAGGCCGGGGAGCTGTTTTTT. Protein product: CASSSGQAGELFF. The chain uses TRBV12-3 or TRBV12-4 and TRBJ2-2; TRBD1 matches at 7 bases. This CDR3 is 13 amino acids long. Trimming removed 6 bases from V and 6 bases from J; junction bases left unmatched: 4.

This sequence joins TRBV10-2 and TRBJ1-2, with 8 bases identical to TRBD1. The CDR3 has 14 amino acids. Germline V gives CDR1 WSHSY, CDR2 SAAADI. The V gene end was trimmed by 7 bases and the J gene end by 3 bases; junction bases not matched to a gene: 7. CDR3 bases: TGCGCCAGCATTCCGGCAGGGGGCCACTATGGCTACACCTTC. The encoded protein is CASIPAGGHYGYTF.

The chain employs TRBV11-2 and TRBJ2-7, with 8 positions matching TRBD2. The CDR3 covers 15 residues. V gave up 3 bases and J gave up 2 bases; unmatched junction bases: 6. Germline V CDR1 and CDR2: SGHAT, FQNNGV. As DNA, the CDR3 is TGTGCCAGCAGCTTCTCCGGGGGGGGAACCTACGAGCAGTACTTC. This gives the protein CASSFSGGGTYEQYF.

The chain has TRBV4-1 and TRBJ1-1; possibly TRBD1 for D (6 bases). The CDR3 length is 16 residues. Germline V gene data show CDR1 as MGHRA and CDR2 as YSYEKL. Trimming took off 1 base at V and 4 bases at J, with 16 bases between the two ends. The CDR3, as DNA: TGCGCCAGCAGCCAAGGCCCTGGCAGGGGCAGCACTGAAGCTTTCTTT. Translation: CASSQGPGRGSTEAFF.